This TCR beta chain was found in a study of blood T cell repertoires in COVID-19. Across the study: Some COVID-19 samples were acute and others convalescent; all came from the United States, Italy and Spain.

In the study's own analysis: Amplification with reference gene primers provided the estimates of nucleated cell counts. Profiled with immunoSEQ multiplex PCR; TCRdb holds only in-frame clones, not every one. The V and J calls and the clone size are those of that table, but D and trimming were determined from the DNA. The sample lists roughly 500,000 clones, approximately 85% occurring once. Trimming removed 2 bases at V and 0 bases at J, with 4 bases between. CDR1 and CDR2 from the germline V gene are LGHNA and YSLEER. CDR3 length: 13 residues. This sequence joins TRBV4-3 and TRBJ1-1; D is unresolved. The material sequenced was peripheral blood. This clonotype was sampled from a human donor in a cohort sampled during active COVID-19. The CDR3 bases are TGCGCCAGCAGCCAACTCTTGAACACTGAAGCTTTCTTT. Amino acid sequence: CASSQLLNTEAFF.